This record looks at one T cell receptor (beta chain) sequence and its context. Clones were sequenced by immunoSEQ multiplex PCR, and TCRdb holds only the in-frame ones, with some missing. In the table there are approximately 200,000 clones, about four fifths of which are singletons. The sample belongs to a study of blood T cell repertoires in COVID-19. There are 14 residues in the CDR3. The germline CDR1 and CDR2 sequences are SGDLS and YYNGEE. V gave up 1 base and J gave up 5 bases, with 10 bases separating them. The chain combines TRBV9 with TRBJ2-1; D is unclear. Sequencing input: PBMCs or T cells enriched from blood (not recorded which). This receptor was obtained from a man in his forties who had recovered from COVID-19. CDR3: CASSVMSPNNEQFF. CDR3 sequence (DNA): TGTGCCAGCAGCGTAATGAGTCCGAACAATGAGCAGTTCTTC.